This TCR beta chain was observed in a study of blood T cell repertoires in COVID-19. The overall study: Italy, Spain and the United States were the sources of the convalescent and acute COVID-19 samples.

Germline-derived CDR1 and CDR2 are MGHRA and YSYEKL. Unmatched junction bases numbered 9, after V lost 7 bases and J lost 1 base. There are 15 residues in the CDR3. Clones were read by immunoSEQ multiplex PCR, and TCRdb kept only the in-frame ones, dropping some. The table shows some 180,000 clones, with about 84% occurring only once. The sequenced sample consisted of peripheral blood. This sequence was found in a human donor in a cohort sampled during active COVID-19. The chain joins TRBV4-1 to TRBJ1-2; 7 bases are shared with TRBD1. Here the CDR3 reads CASTLAGTDNYGYTF. The CDR3 DNA follows: TGCGCCAGCACCCTCGCCGGGACAGATAACTATGGCTACACCTTC.